This T cell receptor beta chain was obtained from a study of cytomegalovirus exposure and HLA in healthy donors. These donors, healthy bone marrow donors, were studied. Use of 60 Vbeta and 13 Jbeta primers characterized the PCR. Produced via immunoSEQ multiplex PCR; TCRdb's table is partial and in-frame only. This table holds about 140,000 clones, 61% found once. Germline values: CDR1 MDHEN, CDR2 SYDVKM. This CDR3 comprises 14 residues. Between the trimmed V and J ends, which lost 2 bases and 6 bases, there was a span of 8 bases. Sample: PBMCs. This chain joins TRBV28 and TRBJ1-6, with a weak D call TRBD1 (5 bases). This receptor was taken from a male donor in good health and CMV-seronegative. The CDR3 DNA follows: TGTGCCAGCAGTTTAGGGGGGTTTAATTCACCCCTCCACTTT. It encodes CASSLGGFNSPLHF.